This T cell receptor (beta chain) was recorded in a study of regulatory T cells in long-lasting Graves disease. Study at large: Persistent Graves' disease meant over 5 years of antithyroid drugs with positive TSH receptor antibodies.

According to the study, TCR beta libraries were built with iRepertoire HTBI primers and CDR3-region Arm-PCR. MiXCR, run by TCRdb on the multiplex PCR reads, gives a single entry per CDR3 protein. The sample holds some 330,000 distinct CDR3 sequences, more than 20% seen once. This clonotype was recorded many times. Time point reported: persistent/refractory GD, antithyroid drugs over 5 years with positive TRAb. Extracted RNA from PBMCs served as the source of the TCR library. Doctors identified Graves' disease using the American Thyroid Association guidelines. This TCR came from a woman aged 35 to 49 with Graves disease. Material: peripheral blood mononuclear cells (PBMCs), obtained when the disease was refractory, from a patient treated with antithyroid drugs.

CDR3 sequence (DNA): TGTGCCAGCAGTTTCGGCGGGACACGGTTCTACGAGCAGTACTTC. It codes for CASSFGGTRFYEQYF. The rearrangement links TRBV28 to TRBJ2-7, with D perhaps matching TRBD1 or TRBD2 (6 bases each). Trimming stripped 3 bases from V and 3 bases from J, with 15 bases between. Germline assignment: CDR1 MDHEN and CDR2 SYDVKM. This CDR3 has 15 residues.